This passage covers 6 T cell receptor beta chains from one sample sequenced in a study of shared clonotypes between healthy human individuals (TCRdb year 2020). Library preparation used the immunoSEQ multiplex PCR assay. TCRdb obtained this table from immuneACCESS and retained in-frame rearrangements with V and J assigned. These tables miss some clones; where compared with another copy, unresolved V genes account for less than half of the shortfall, and the remainder is unexplained. In this sample the table shows fewer than 1.8 million clones, approximately 98.5% of which occur a single time. The ten largest clones add up to roughly 0.35% of the sample. The sample was naive CD4+ T cells sorted from blood. Read against the paper, the sample's cell subset or site label means: CD45RA+ positively selected. Receptor source: a man younger than 40 in good health.

On this clone: Other DNA sequences in this specimen translate into the identical CDR3. This chain links TRBV29-1 with TRBJ2-7; D is possibly TRBD2 (6 bases). CDR1 SQVTM and CDR2 ANQGSEA come from the germline V gene. V shed 6 bases and J shed 3 bases, with 6 bases lying between them. The CDR3 spans 10 residues. CDR3 in DNA: TGCAGCGTCGGGAGCTACGAGCAGTACTTC. It codes for CSVGSYEQYF.

Of note for this clone: This specimen includes other DNA sequences encoding the same CDR3. This rearrangement joins TRBV7-9 to TRBJ2-3; no reliable D call. Germline-derived CDR1 and CDR2 are SEHNR and FQNEAQ (reference sequence). This CDR3 spans 15 amino acids. Trimming pared 0 bases from V and 0 bases from J, leaving 7 bases between. The CDR3 DNA sequence: TGTGCCAGCAGCTTAGCGGGCTCTAGCACAGATACGCAGTATTTT. It specifies CASSLAGSSTDTQYF.

The chain joins TRBV5-1 to TRBJ2-5; 11 positions match TRBD1. CDR1 SGHRS and CDR2 YFSETQ come from the germline V gene. CDR3 length: 16 residues. V was pared by 0 bases and J by 5 bases, with 6 bases of the junction left unmatched. CDR3 residues: CASSLGPGQGVETQYF. The CDR3 DNA follows: TGCGCCAGCAGCTTGGGTCCGGGACAGGGGGTGGAGACCCAGTACTTC.

The V and J genes are TRBV29-1 and TRBJ2-5; 10 bases are shared with TRBD2. CDR1 and CDR2 from the germline V gene are SQVTM and ANQGSEA. V shed 5 bases and J 5 bases; nucleotides not matched to a gene: 14. The CDR3 length is 16 residues. The CDR3 protein is CSVYTGTSEEWETQYF. The DNA for the CDR3 is TGCAGCGTTTACACCGGGACTAGCGAGGAATGGGAGACCCAGTACTTC. Full variable domain (remainder filled in from reference TRBV29-1 and TRBJ2-5): SAVISQKPSRDICQRGTSLTIQCQVDSQVTMMFWYRQQPGQSLTLIATANQGSEATYESGFVIDKFPISRPNLTFSTLTVSNMSPEDSSIYLCSVYTGTSEEWETQYFGPGTRLLVL.

The V and J genes are TRBV28 and TRBJ1-2, with D unresolved. Deletions cut 1 base from V and 8 bases from J, with 8 bases between. Germline V gives CDR1 MDHEN, CDR2 SYDVKM. The CDR3 consists of 12 residues. CDR3 amino acids: CASSLYGGGYTF. Written as DNA, the CDR3 is TGTGCCAGCAGTTTATACGGAGGGGGCTACACCTTC.

The chain recombines TRBV14 with TRBJ2-7; D may be TRBD1 (8 bases). The length of the CDR3 is 16 residues. Trimming took off 3 bases at V and 4 bases at J, with 19 bases between the two ends. Looked up from germline, CDR1 is SGHDN and CDR2 is FVKESK. The CDR3 sequence: CASSHKAGQVVYEQYF. The CDR3, as DNA: TGTGCCAGCAGCCACAAAGCGGGACAGGTAGTATACGAGCAGTACTTC.